These 32 T cell receptor beta chains originate from one sample sequenced in a study of CD8 T cells in ankylosing spondylitis. TCRdb processed the 5' RACE reads anew with MiXCR; each CDR3 protein has one entry. The sample comprises about 180,000 distinct CDR3 sequences, just over 9.5% of which are singletons, and about 15% rests with the top ten. What was sequenced was blood, either unsorted or a sorted T cell fraction (not recorded which). The source is a female donor with ankylosing spondylitis or in good health (not recorded which).

This clonotype is a singleton in its sample. V usage is TRBV30 and J usage is TRBJ2-2; D is uncertain. Deletions cut 2 bases from V and 3 bases from J, with 4 bases between. Germline values: CDR1 GTSNPN, CDR2 SVGIG (reference sequence). The CDR3 runs to 12 residues. The CDR3 is CAWSWYTGELFF. The CDR3 nucleotides read TGTGCCTGGAGTTGGTACACCGGGGAGCTGTTTTTT. Looking up the rest from reference TRBV30 and TRBJ2-2 gives the full variable domain: SQTIHQWPATLVQPVGSPLSLECTVEGTSNPNLYWYRQAAGRGLQLLFYSVGIGQISSEVPQNLSASRPQDRQFILSSKKLLLSDSGFYLCAWSWYTGELFFGEGSRLTVL.

This clonotype showed up many times. CDR3 nucleotides: TGTGCCAGCAGGACAGGGGGCTCTGAAGCTTTCTTT. The encoded protein is CASRTGGSEAFF. The V gene is TRBV27, the J gene TRBJ1-1; TRBD1 agrees at 10 bases. The V and J ends lost 6 bases and 6 bases, in that order; junction bases with no gene match: 1. The CDR3 extends over 12 amino acids. Germline V gene data show CDR1 as MNHEY and CDR2 as SMNVEV (reference sequence).

The genes are TRBV3-1 and TRBJ2-7; 9 nucleotides align to TRBD1. Germline V CDR1 and CDR2: LGHDT, YNNKEL (reference sequence). With V trimmed by 1 base and J by 5 bases, 3 bases remained unmatched. The CDR3 runs 14 residues. In DNA, the CDR3 is TGTGCCAGCAGCCAAGGACAGGGGGTCGACGAGCAGTACTTC. This encodes CASSQGQGVDEQYF.

This clonotype was counted only a few times. The chain is built from TRBV9 and TRBJ2-3; tentatively, D is TRBD2 (5 bases). With 4 bases removed from V and 2 bases from J, the gap between germline ends came to 17 bases. The CDR3 has 16 amino acids. Per the germline V gene, CDR1 is SGDLS and CDR2 is YYNGEE. The CDR3: CASSRPEGADTDTQYF. DNA of the CDR3: TGTGCCAGCAGCCGTCCCGAGGGCGCCGACACAGATACGCAGTATTTT.

This clonotype was seen a few times. The chain carries TRBV4-3 and TRBJ2-7, with 8 bases that match TRBD1. This CDR3 is 16 amino acids long. V was clipped by 0 bases and J by 2 bases; unmatched bases: 6. Per the germline V gene, CDR1 is LGHNA and CDR2 is YSLEER. The CDR3 coding sequence is TGCGCCAGCAGCCAAGACAGGACAGGGACCCCCTACGAGCAGTACTTC. This translates into CASSQDRTGTPYEQYF.

The rearrangement links TRBV6-8 to TRBJ1-1; D is unresolved. Germline V gives CDR1 MNHGY, CDR2 SAAAGT. The CDR3 sequence is 14 residues long. With 2 bases removed from V and 1 base from J, the gap between germline ends came to 8 bases. The CDR3 nucleotides read TGTGCCAGCAGTTACCATGGGGAGAACACTGAAGCTTTCTTT. Its translation: CASSYHGENTEAFF.

This chain connects TRBV29-1 to TRBJ1-2; D ambiguous. In germline, CDR1 is SQVTM, CDR2 ANQGSEA. V was shortened by 6 bases and J by 5 bases, with 16 bases between the two germline ends. The CDR3 runs to 13 residues. The CDR3 here is CSVDSGSDYGYTF. Here the CDR3 DNA reads TGCAGCGTGGACTCGGGGTCTGATTATGGCTACACCTTC.

In this sample, this clonotype turned up a few times. This chain joins TRBV7-9 and TRBJ1-2; D gene ambiguous. This CDR3 has 15 residues. Trimming took off 1 base at V and 4 bases at J, with 13 bases between the two ends. Germline CDR1 reads SEHNR; CDR2 reads FQNEAQ (reference sequence). CDR3 DNA sequence: TGTGCCAGCAGCTTAGGGGCCTCCCGGTCCTATGGCTACACCTTC. It translates to CASSLGASRSYGYTF.

This clonotype was seen a few times. The rearrangement links TRBV15 to TRBJ2-1; no definite D call. V lost 6 bases to trimming and J lost 7 bases, with 13 bases between them. The CDR3 covers 13 residues. Germline CDR1 reads LNHNV; CDR2 reads YYDKDF (reference sequence). The CDR3 spells CATRDTARNEQFF. The CDR3, as DNA: TGTGCCACCAGAGACACGGCGAGAAATGAGCAGTTCTTC.

This clonotype was detected a few times. This rearrangement joins TRBV2 to TRBJ2-1; tentative D call: TRBD2 (6 bases). The CDR3 has 11 residues. Trimming shortened V by 8 bases and J by 7 bases, and 9 bases separated the two germline ends. Per the germline V gene, CDR1 is SNHLY and CDR2 is FYNNEI. Here the CDR3 DNA reads TGTGCCAGCGTGGAGGGAAATGAGCAGTTCTTC. Encoded protein: CASVEGNEQFF. Full variable domain (remainder filled in from reference TRBV2 and TRBJ2-1): EPEVTQTPSHQVTQMGQEVILRCVPISNHLYFYWYRQILGQKVEFLVSFYNNEISEKSEIFDDQFSVERPDGSNFTLKIRSTKLEDSAMYFCASVEGNEQFFGPGTRLTVL.

This clonotype was counted a few times. This rearrangement joins TRBV7-9 to TRBJ2-5; 7 nucleotides align to TRBD2. Per germline, CDR1 SEHNR and CDR2 FQNEAQ (reference sequence). The trim removed 1 base at V and 1 base at J, leaving 3 bases unmatched. This CDR3 contains 15 residues. The CDR3 sequence: CASSLGRETQETQYF. As DNA, the CDR3 is TGTGCCAGCAGCTTAGGGCGGGAGACCCAAGAGACCCAGTACTTC.

This clonotype was observed a handful of times. The chain recombines TRBV28 with TRBJ2-7; TRBD1 agrees at 9 bases. V lost 4 bases to trimming and J lost 6 bases; unmatched junction nucleotides: 10. The CDR3 is 15 amino acids. Germline values: CDR1 MDHEN, CDR2 SYDVKM. CDR3 sequence reads: CASSSGTGSRVEQYF. Here the CDR3 DNA reads TGTGCCAGCAGTTCTGGGACAGGGTCGCGGGTCGAGCAGTACTTC.

This clonotype has more than one count but fewer than ten. The chain carries TRBV28 and TRBJ2-1; 13 bases agree with TRBD2. Germline values: CDR1 MDHEN, CDR2 SYDVKM. This CDR3 region has 15 residues. The V and J ends lost 6 bases and 6 bases, in that order; junction bases with no gene match: 5. CDR3 protein: CASRPTSGRGNEQFF. CDR3 DNA sequence: TGTGCCAGCAGGCCCACTAGCGGGAGGGGCAATGAGCAGTTCTTC.

This clonotype has just a few counts. The rearrangement joins TRBV7-8 to TRBJ2-7, with D possibly being TRBD1 (6 bases). This CDR3 has 14 amino acids. Trimming shortened V by 3 bases and J by 3 bases, and 12 bases separated the two germline ends. Looked up from germline, CDR1 is SGHVS and CDR2 is FQNEAQ. The CDR3 reads CASSLRGHYYEQYF. CDR3 coding DNA: TGTGCCAGCAGCTTGAGGGGACATTACTACGAGCAGTACTTC.

This clonotype was observed many times. The genes are TRBV15 and TRBJ1-6, with D unclear. Trimming took off 3 bases at V and 13 bases at J, with 13 bases between the two ends. The germline gives CDR1 LNHNV, CDR2 YYDKDF (reference sequence). The CDR3 has 13 residues. CDR3 in amino acids: CATSSMKKGPLHF. The CDR3 DNA sequence: TGTGCCACCAGCAGTATGAAGAAAGGGCCCCTCCACTTT. The full variable domain, rest sourced from reference TRBV15 and TRBJ1-6, is DAMVIQNPRYQVTQFGKPVTLSCSQTLNHNVMYWYQQKSSQAPKLLFHYYDKDFNNEADTPDNFQSRRPNTSFCFLDIRSPGLGDTAMYLCATSSMKKGPLHFGNGTRLTVT.

The table lists this clonotype with many counts. The rearrangement uses TRBV13 and TRBJ1-3; D unresolved. Looked up from germline, CDR1 is PRHDT and CDR2 is FYEKMQ (reference sequence). This CDR3 spans 15 amino acids. The V gene lost 0 bases and the J gene lost 0 bases, with 6 bases spanning the gap. The CDR3 sequence: CASSLGFTSGNTIYF. The CDR3 region has the DNA TGTGCCAGCAGCTTAGGTTTCACCTCTGGAAACACCATATATTTT.

There are many counts of this clonotype. The rearrangement joins TRBV6-5 to TRBJ1-2; a possible D gene is TRBD1 (5 bases). This CDR3 comprises 13 residues. Looked up from germline, CDR1 is MNHEY and CDR2 is SVGAGI. V lost 0 bases and J 8 bases, leaving 10 bases between the germline ends. CDR3 sequence (DNA): TGTGCCAGCAGTTACTCTCCCGGGGACGGCTACACCTTC. Its protein product is CASSYSPGDGYTF.

The sample holds many counts of this clonotype. The chain joins TRBV5-1 to TRBJ2-3; no clear D gene. V was cut by 4 bases and J by 6 bases, with 12 bases left in between. This CDR3 region has 13 residues. Per germline, CDR1 SGHRS and CDR2 YFSETQ. The CDR3 coding sequence is TGCGCCAGCAGCCTGGACGCTGGGGATACGCAGTATTTT. Amino acids: CASSLDAGDTQYF.

Ten or more counts support this clonotype. The chain recombines TRBV4-3 with TRBJ2-3, with D perhaps being TRBD1 or TRBD2 (6 bases each). V was cut by 0 bases and J by 6 bases, with 10 bases left in between. Germline CDR1 reads LGHNA; CDR2 reads YSLEER. This CDR3 spans 14 amino acids. The CDR3, as DNA: TGCGCCAGCAGCCAAGAGGGGGGCCGGGATACGCAGTATTTT. Its translation is CASSQEGGRDTQYF.

In this sample, this clonotype turned up once. The chain carries TRBV6-5 and TRBJ2-2, with TRBD1 identical over 7 bases. Germline CDR1 is MNHEY and CDR2 is SVGAGI. This CDR3 is built from 15 residues. Germline trimming cut 8 bases from V and 4 bases from J; bases unmatched to any gene: 10. CDR3 sequence: CASGSTGEITGELFF. The DNA of the CDR3 is TGTGCCAGCGGTTCCACAGGGGAGATCACCGGGGAGCTGTTTTTT.

This clonotype turned up a few times. The V gene is TRBV7-2, the J gene TRBJ2-1; D ambiguous. Trimming shortened V by 7 bases and J by 5 bases, and 9 bases separated the two germline ends. This CDR3 comprises 12 residues. Germline-derived CDR1 and CDR2 are SGHTA and FQGNSA. This chain's CDR3 is CASTYRNNEQFF. DNA for the CDR3: TGTGCCAGCACCTATCGAAACAATGAGCAGTTCTTC.

This clonotype was detected only a few times. The V gene is TRBV27, the J gene TRBJ1-5; TRBD1 matches 7 bases. The V and J ends lost 6 bases and 5 bases, in that order; junction bases with no gene match: 13. Germline assignment: CDR1 MNHEY and CDR2 SMNVEV (reference sequence). The CDR3 contains 16 residues. Written as DNA, the CDR3 is TGTGCCAGCAGCCACTACCGGGACAGCCTCTATCAGCCCCAGCATTTT. This sequence encodes CASSHYRDSLYQPQHF.

The rearrangement joins TRBV20-1 to TRBJ1-1, with a weak D call TRBD1 (5 bases). Deletions cut 5 bases from V and 4 bases from J, with 11 bases between. CDR1 is DFQATT, CDR2 SNEGSKA, per germline (reference sequence). The CDR3 extends over 12 amino acids. CDR3 nucleotides: TGCAGTGCTTTGGGACCCCCCACTGAAGCTTTCTTT. This sequence encodes CSALGPPTEAFF.

This clonotype has more than one count but fewer than ten. The chain links TRBV20-1 to TRBJ2-3, with 7 bases that match TRBD2. The V gene's germline CDR1 is DFQATT and CDR2 SNEGSKA (reference sequence). The CDR3 is 15 residues long. Trimming at V came to 3 bases and at J to 2 bases, leaving 8 bases not matched to a gene. For the CDR3, the DNA is TGCAGTGCTAGGCGGCTGCGGGAGTACACAGATACGCAGTATTTT. This encodes CSARRLREYTDTQYF.

The chain couples TRBV9 to TRBJ1-2; TRBD1 is a possible D gene (6 bases). Trimming shortened V by 3 bases and J by 8 bases, and 11 bases separated the two germline ends. This CDR3 region has 12 residues. Germline V lookup: CDR1 SGDLS, CDR2 YYNGEE. CDR3 sequence reads: CASSGNRDGYTF. DNA for the CDR3: TGTGCCAGCAGCGGTAACAGGGACGGCTACACCTTC.

This clonotype showed up just a few times. V usage is TRBV12-5 and J usage is TRBJ2-1, with D possibly matching TRBD1 (6 bases). With 5 bases removed from V and 4 bases from J, the gap between germline ends came to 18 bases. Germline V lookup: CDR1 LGHNT, CDR2 FRNRAP. The CDR3 sequence is 16 residues long. The CDR3 spells CASGTIQGSPYNEQFF. In DNA, the CDR3 is TGTGCTAGTGGTACGATACAGGGCTCACCATACAATGAGCAGTTCTTC.

This clonotype has a count of ten or more. V gene TRBV12-3 or TRBV12-4 combines with J gene TRBJ2-7, with TRBD2 as a possible D gene (6 bases). The CDR3 sequence is 15 residues long. V shed 5 bases and J shed 4 bases, with 18 bases lying between them. CDR3 nucleotide sequence: TGTGCCAGCAGTCCGGCCTGGCGGGATGGGTACGAGCAGTACTTC. Protein sequence: CASSPAWRDGYEQYF.

The chain links TRBV29-1 to TRBJ1-1; a possible D gene is TRBD1 (5 bases). This CDR3 has 14 residues. Trimming stripped 4 bases from V and 0 bases from J, with 12 bases between. From germline, CDR1 is SQVTM and CDR2 ANQGSEA. Here the CDR3 DNA reads TGCAGCGTTGGGGGCAGACCTATGAACACTGAAGCTTTCTTT. The encoded protein is CSVGGRPMNTEAFF.

This sequence joins TRBV7-9 and TRBJ1-1; a possible D gene is TRBD1 (5 bases). This CDR3 is 14 amino acids long. V was trimmed by 7 bases and J by 4 bases, leaving 16 bases between them. The germline CDR1 and CDR2 sequences are SEHNR and FQNEAQ (reference sequence). CDR3 nucleotide sequence: TGTGCCAGCACCTCCGGGGCGGGTAGCACTGAAGCTTTCTTT. It translates to CASTSGAGSTEAFF. The variable domain in full, with the rest retrieved from reference TRBV7-9 and TRBJ1-1, is DTGVSQNPRHKITKRGQNVTFRCDPISEHNRLYWYRQTLGQGPEFLTYFQNEAQLEKSRLLSDRFSAERPKGSFSTLEIQRTEQGDSAMYLCASTSGAGSTEAFFGQGTRLTVV.

This clonotype was counted many times. The CDR3 DNA reads TGTGCCAGCAGTTTAAGTGGGCCAAGGGGGCATGAGTTCTTC. Translation gives CASSLSGPRGHEFF. V usage is TRBV27 and J usage is TRBJ2-1, with TRBD1 matching 7 bases. Germline trimming cut 2 bases from V and 14 bases from J; bases unmatched to any gene: 12. The CDR3 runs 14 residues. CDR1 is MNHEY, CDR2 SMNVEV, per germline (reference sequence).

This clonotype appeared many times. CDR3 sequence reads: CSVEEGLAKETQYF. DNA of the CDR3: TGCAGCGTTGAAGAGGGTCTAGCCAAAGAGACCCAGTACTTC. The chain recombines TRBV29-1 with TRBJ2-5; perhaps TRBD2 as D (5 bases). Germline V gene data show CDR1 as SQVTM and CDR2 as ANQGSEA. Trimming took 0 bases from V and 3 from J, leaving 11 bases between them. This CDR3 region has 14 residues.

This clonotype was seen many times. The V and J genes are TRBV4-2 and TRBJ2-1, with unresolved D. This CDR3 has 14 amino acids. V was pared by 1 base and J by 5 bases, with 9 bases between. Germline V gene lookup returns CDR1 LGHNA and CDR2 YNFKEQ. CDR3 nucleotides: TGTGCCAGCAGCCAAGGGGAACGGCACAATGAGCAGTTCTTC. The encoded protein is CASSQGERHNEQFF.